This TCR beta chain stems from a study of blood T cell repertoires in COVID-19. How the authors handled the data: Amplified reference gene primers provided the basis for estimating nucleated cell counts. Libraries were prepared by immunoSEQ multiplex PCR; TCRdb keeps only in-frame clonotypes and omits some of them. That table furnishes V, J and clone size, whereas the DNA furnished D and trimming. The sample lists approximately 90,000 clones, about 82% occurring once. This TCR was sampled from a man in his fifties or sixties with acute or convalescent COVID-19. The sequenced sample was peripheral blood.

CDR3 nucleotide sequence: TGTGCCAGCAGCCCGAACAGGGCAACTAATGAAAAACTGTTTTTT. Translated, it gives CASSPNRATNEKLFF. The J gene is TRBJ1-4, the V gene TRBV27, with a tentative D call TRBD1 (6 bases). Germline CDR1 reads MNHEY; CDR2 reads SMNVEV (reference sequence). The CDR3 totals 15 residues. Between the trimmed V and J ends, which lost 6 bases and 0 bases, there was a span of 11 bases.